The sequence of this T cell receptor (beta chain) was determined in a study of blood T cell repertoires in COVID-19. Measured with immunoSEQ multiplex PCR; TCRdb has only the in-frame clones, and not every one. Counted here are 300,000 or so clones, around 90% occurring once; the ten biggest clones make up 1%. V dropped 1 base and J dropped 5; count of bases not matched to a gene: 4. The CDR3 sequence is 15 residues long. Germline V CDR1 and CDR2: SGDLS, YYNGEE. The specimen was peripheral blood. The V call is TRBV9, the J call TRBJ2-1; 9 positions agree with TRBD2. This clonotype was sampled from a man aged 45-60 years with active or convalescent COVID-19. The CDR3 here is CASSVLAGNHNEQFF. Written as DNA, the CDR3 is TGTGCCAGCAGCGTACTAGCGGGGAATCACAATGAGCAGTTCTTC.